The T cell receptor beta chain described here comes from a study of blood T cell repertoires in COVID-19. V lost 0 bases and J 2 bases, leaving 7 bases between the germline ends. The CDR3 covers 14 residues. Germline V lookup: CDR1 LNHNV, CDR2 YYDKDF (reference sequence). The method was immunoSEQ multiplex PCR; TCRdb's version includes in-frame clones alone and lacks a portion of them. The data hold more than 85,000 clones, with under 80% observed a single time. The specimen was peripheral blood. This chain joins TRBV15 and TRBJ2-5; no clear D. The receptor's source is a woman between 65 and 79 years old with acute or convalescent COVID-19. The CDR3 loop is CATSRDVSQETQYF. The CDR3 DNA follows: TGTGCCACCAGCAGAGATGTGAGTCAAGAGACCCAGTACTTC.